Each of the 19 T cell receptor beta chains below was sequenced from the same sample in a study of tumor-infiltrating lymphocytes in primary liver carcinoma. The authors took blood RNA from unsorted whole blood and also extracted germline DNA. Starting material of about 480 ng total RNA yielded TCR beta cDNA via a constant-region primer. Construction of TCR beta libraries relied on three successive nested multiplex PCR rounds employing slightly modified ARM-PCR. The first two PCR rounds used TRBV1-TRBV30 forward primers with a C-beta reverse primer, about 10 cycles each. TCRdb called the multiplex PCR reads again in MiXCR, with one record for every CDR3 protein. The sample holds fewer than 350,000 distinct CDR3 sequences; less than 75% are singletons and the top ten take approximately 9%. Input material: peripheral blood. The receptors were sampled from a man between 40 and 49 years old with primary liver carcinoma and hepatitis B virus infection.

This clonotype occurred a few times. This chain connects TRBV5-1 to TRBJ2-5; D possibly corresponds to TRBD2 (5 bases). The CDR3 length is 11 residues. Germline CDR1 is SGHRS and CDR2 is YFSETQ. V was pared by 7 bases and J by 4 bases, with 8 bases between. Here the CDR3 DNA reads TGCGCCAGCTGCGGGTCAGAGACCCAGTACTTC. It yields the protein CASCGSETQYF.

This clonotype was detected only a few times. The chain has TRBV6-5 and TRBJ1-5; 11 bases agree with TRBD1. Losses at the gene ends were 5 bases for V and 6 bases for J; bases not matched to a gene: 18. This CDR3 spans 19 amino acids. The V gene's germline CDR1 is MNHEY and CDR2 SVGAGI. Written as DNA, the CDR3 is TGTGCCAGCAGTCCCTCTCCCGGGACAGGGGGTGTTTGGGCTCAGCCCCAGCATTTT. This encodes CASSPSPGTGGVWAQPQHF.

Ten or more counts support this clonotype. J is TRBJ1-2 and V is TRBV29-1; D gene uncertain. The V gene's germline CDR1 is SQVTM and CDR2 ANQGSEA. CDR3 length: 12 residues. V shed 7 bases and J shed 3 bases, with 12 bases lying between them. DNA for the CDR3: TGCAGCGGTGAGGAGCAGCACTATGGCTACACCTTC. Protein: CSGEEQHYGYTF.

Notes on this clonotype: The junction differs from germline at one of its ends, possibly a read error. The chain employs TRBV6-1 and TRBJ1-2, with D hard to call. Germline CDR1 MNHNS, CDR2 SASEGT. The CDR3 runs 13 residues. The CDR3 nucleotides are TGTGCCAACTTTTCGGTCGTAGACTATGGCCACACCTTC. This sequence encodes CANFSVVDYGHTF.

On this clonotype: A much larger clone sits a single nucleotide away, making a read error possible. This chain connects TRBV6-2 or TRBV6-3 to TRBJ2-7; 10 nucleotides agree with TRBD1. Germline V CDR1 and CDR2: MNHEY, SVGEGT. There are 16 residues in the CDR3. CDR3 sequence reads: CASSYQRLGQGYEHYF. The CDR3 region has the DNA TGTGCCAGCAGTTACCAACGATTGGGACAGGGGTACGAGCACTACTTC.

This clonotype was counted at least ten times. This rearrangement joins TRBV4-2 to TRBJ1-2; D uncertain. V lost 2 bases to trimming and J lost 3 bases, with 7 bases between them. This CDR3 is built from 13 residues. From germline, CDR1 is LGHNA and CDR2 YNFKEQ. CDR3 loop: CASSQRKDYGYTF. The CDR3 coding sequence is TGTGCCAGCAGCCAACGCAAAGACTATGGCTACACCTTC.

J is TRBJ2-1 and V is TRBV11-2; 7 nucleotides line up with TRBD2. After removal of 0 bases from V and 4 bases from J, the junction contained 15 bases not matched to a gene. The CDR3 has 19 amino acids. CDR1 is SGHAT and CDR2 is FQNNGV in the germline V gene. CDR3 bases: TGTGCCAGCAGCTTAGATGGGCGATTCAGCGGGACCCTTTACAATGAGCAGTTCTTC. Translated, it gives CASSLDGRFSGTLYNEQFF.

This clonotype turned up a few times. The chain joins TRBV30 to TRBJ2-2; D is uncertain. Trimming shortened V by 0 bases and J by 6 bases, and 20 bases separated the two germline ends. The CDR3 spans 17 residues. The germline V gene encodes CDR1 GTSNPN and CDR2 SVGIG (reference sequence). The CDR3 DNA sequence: TGTGCCTGGAGTGTATCTGCCGGGTCCGGTTTTGCCGGGGAGCTGTTTTTT. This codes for CAWSVSAGSGFAGELFF.

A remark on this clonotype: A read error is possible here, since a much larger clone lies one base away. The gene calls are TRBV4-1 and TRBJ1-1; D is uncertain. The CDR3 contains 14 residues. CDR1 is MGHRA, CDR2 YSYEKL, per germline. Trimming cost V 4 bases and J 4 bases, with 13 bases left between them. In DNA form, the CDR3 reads TGCGCCAGCAGCCTCTTAAGTTGGGGCACTGAAGCTTTCTTT. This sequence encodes CASSLLSWGTEAFF.

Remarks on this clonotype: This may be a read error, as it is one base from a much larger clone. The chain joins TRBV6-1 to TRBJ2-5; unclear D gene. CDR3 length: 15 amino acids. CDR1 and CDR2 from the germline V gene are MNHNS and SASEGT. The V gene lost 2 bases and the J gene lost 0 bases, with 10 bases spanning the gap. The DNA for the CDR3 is TGTGCCAGCAGTGAAAGTCGGCTGTACCAAGAGACCCAGTACTTC. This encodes CASSESRLYQETQYF.

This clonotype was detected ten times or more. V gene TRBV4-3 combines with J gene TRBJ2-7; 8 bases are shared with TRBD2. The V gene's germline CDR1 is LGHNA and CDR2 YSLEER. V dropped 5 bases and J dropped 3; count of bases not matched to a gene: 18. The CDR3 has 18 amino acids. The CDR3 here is CASSIRRGGLDGDYEQYF. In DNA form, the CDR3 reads TGCGCCAGCAGCATCCGTCGGGGGGGACTCGATGGGGACTACGAGCAGTACTTC.

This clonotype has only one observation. CDR3 coding DNA: TGTGCCAGCAGCTTAGCAAAGGTGGGAGAGCAGTACTTC. Translated: CASSLAKVGEQYF. The gene calls are TRBV11-2 and TRBJ2-7, with D uncertain. The CDR3 loop spans 13 amino acids. The V end was cut by 1 base, the J end by 7 bases, with 11 bases between. The germline V gene encodes CDR1 SGHAT and CDR2 FQNNGV.

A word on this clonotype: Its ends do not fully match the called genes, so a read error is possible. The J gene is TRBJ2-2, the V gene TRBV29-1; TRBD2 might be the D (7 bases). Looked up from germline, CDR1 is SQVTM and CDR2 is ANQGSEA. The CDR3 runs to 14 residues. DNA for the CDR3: TGTAGCGTTGAGGGGGGGGCGAACACCGGGGGGCTGTTTTTT. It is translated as CSVEGGANTGGLFF.

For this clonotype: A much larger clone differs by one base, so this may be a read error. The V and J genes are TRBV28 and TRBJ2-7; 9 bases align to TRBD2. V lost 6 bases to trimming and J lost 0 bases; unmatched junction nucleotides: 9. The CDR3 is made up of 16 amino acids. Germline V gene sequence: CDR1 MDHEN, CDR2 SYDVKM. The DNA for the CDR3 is TGTGCCAGCAGATCCGGACTAGCGTTAGGCTCCTACGAGCAGTACTTC. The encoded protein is CASRSGLALGSYEQYF.

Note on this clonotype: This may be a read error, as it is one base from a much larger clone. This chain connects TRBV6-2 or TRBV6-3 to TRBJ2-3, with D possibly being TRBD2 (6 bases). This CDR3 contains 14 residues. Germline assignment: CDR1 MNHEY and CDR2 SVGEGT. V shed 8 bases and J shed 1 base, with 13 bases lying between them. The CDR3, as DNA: TGTGCCAGCGGGTTTGGGAGGTGCACAGATACGCAGTATTTT. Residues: CASGFGRCTDTQYF.

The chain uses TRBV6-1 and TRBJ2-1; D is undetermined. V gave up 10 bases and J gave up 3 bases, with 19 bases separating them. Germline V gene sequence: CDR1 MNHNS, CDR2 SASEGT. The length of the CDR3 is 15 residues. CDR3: CAISTTTTVYNEQFF. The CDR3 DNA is TGTGCCATCAGCACCACAACAACAGTCTACAATGAGCAGTTCTTC.

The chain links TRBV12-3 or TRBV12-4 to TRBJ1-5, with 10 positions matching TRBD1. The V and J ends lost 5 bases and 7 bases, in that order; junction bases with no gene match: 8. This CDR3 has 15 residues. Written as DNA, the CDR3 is TGTGCCAGCAGTGCTGACAGGGGGCTAGAACAGCCCCAGCATTTT. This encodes CASSADRGLEQPQHF.

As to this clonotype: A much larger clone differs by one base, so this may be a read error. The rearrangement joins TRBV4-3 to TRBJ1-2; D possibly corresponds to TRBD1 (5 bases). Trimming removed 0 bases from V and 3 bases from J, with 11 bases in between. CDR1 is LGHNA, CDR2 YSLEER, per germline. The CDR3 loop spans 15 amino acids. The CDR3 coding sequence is TGCGCCAGCAGCCAAGATGGGAGGGGAGACTATGGCTACACCTTC. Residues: CASSQDGRGDYGYTF.

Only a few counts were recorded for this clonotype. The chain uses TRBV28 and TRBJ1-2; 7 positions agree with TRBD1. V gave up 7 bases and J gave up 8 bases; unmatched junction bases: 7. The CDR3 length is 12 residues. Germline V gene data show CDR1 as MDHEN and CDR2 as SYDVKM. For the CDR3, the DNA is TGTGCCAGCATACGACAGGGAGAAGGCTACACCTTC. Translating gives CASIRQGEGYTF.